Presented here are 18 T cell receptor beta chains from one specimen sequenced in a study of post-analysis software for immune sequencing data. Study-level points and caveats: Patients had higher frequencies than controls of five TRBV segments, including TRBV5-6, TRBV5-1 and TRBV20-1.

Which antigens these TCRs recognize remains unknown. Incorporated into the TCR beta cDNA libraries were unique molecular identifiers, which served to reduce PCR and sequencing biases. TCRdb independently ran MiXCR on the PCR reads; one entry per CDR3 protein. This sample has about 460,000 distinct CDR3 sequences, with under 55% found just once. The sample comprised blood. These receptors all stem from a girl aged 10-17 years with multiple sclerosis.

The chain couples TRBV20-1 to TRBJ2-1; no firm D call. Germline V gives CDR1 DFQATT, CDR2 SNEGSKA (reference sequence). The CDR3 covers 12 residues. The V gene lost 0 bases and the J gene lost 9 bases, with 9 bases spanning the gap. The CDR3 bases are TGCAGTGCTAGAGATCTAAGCACTGAGCAGTTCTTC. This encodes CSARDLSTEQFF.

The CDR3 loop is CAWREGLMNQPQHF. CDR3 DNA sequence: TGTGCCTGGAGGGAGGGACTGATGAATCAGCCCCAGCATTTT. V is TRBV30 and J is TRBJ1-5; perhaps TRBD1 as D (5 bases). Germline CDR1 GTSNPN, CDR2 SVGIG (reference sequence). Deletions cut 3 bases from V and 4 bases from J, with 13 bases between. This CDR3 comprises 14 residues. The complete variable domain, with remaining parts taken from reference TRBV30 and TRBJ1-5, reads SQTIHQWPATLVQPVGSPLSLECTVEGTSNPNLYWYRQAAGRGLQLLFYSVGIGQISSEVPQNLSASRPQDRQFILSSKKLLLSDSGFYLCAWREGLMNQPQHFGDGTRLSIL.

J is TRBJ2-3 and V is TRBV27; weak D call: TRBD2 (6 bases). The CDR3 runs to 15 residues. The germline V gene encodes CDR1 MNHEY and CDR2 SMNVEV (reference sequence). The V and J ends lost 1 base and 3 bases respectively, with 11 bases between them. The CDR3, as DNA: TGTGCCAGCAGTTTATTCGGGAGACTGACAGATACGCAGTATTTT. Residues: CASSLFGRLTDTQYF.

A note on this clonotype: A read error may explain this, as a much larger clone is one base away. The rearrangement links TRBV4-1 to TRBJ1-2; D not certain. This CDR3 contains 17 residues. The V and J ends lost 0 bases and 4 bases respectively, with 18 bases between them. Looked up from germline, CDR1 is MGHRA and CDR2 is YSYEKL. The CDR3 region is CASSQDLCGLGRYGYTF. CDR3 DNA sequence: TGCGCCAGCAGCCAAGATCTCTGTGGGCTAGGGCGCTATGGCTACACCTTC.

The rearrangement uses TRBV19 and TRBJ2-1; D could derive from TRBD1 or TRBD2 (6 bases each). This CDR3 has 15 residues. V was cut by 4 bases and J by 1 base, with 11 bases left in between. Germline V lookup: CDR1 LNHDA, CDR2 SQIVND (reference sequence). CDR3 amino acids: CASSRGGTSYNEQFF. The CDR3 region has the DNA TGTGCCAGTAGTAGGGGCGGGACATCCTACAATGAGCAGTTCTTC.

This clonotype was detected only once. The chain recombines TRBV28 with TRBJ2-5; D gene ambiguous. The end of the DNA aligns better with TRBJ2-7, so the J call may be wrong. The CDR3 contains 13 residues. Germline V lookup: CDR1 MDHEN, CDR2 SYDVKM. DNA of the CDR3: TGTGCCAGCAGTTTCCCAAGTACCTACGAGCAGTACTTC. As protein: CASSFPSTYEQYF.

The J gene is TRBJ2-5, the V gene TRBV27, with a tentative D call TRBD1 (5 bases). The CDR3 is 17 residues long. Between the trimmed V and J ends, which lost 7 bases and 2 bases, there was a span of 23 bases. Germline loops: CDR1 MNHEY, CDR2 SMNVEV (reference sequence). In nucleotides, the CDR3 is TGTGCCAGCACCAACAGGAAGGCTGGCGGAGCACAAGAGACCCAGTACTTC. Its translation is CASTNRKAGGAQETQYF.

V and J are TRBV12-3 or TRBV12-4 and TRBJ2-4; TRBD1 agrees at 7 bases. The CDR3 is 16 residues long. V shed 5 bases, J shed 0 bases, and the junction held 7 bases outside the gene matches. The CDR3 loop is CASSVGTALAKNIQYF. The CDR3 nucleotides are TGTGCCAGCAGTGTAGGGACAGCCCTAGCCAAAAACATTCAGTACTTC.

As DNA, the CDR3 is TGTGCCATCAGTGATGGGACTAGGGGGGAGCAGTTCTTC. It translates to CAISDGTRGEQFF. V usage is TRBV10-3 and J usage is TRBJ2-1, with 8 bases lining up with TRBD2. The V gene end was trimmed by 3 bases and the J gene end by 10 bases; junction bases not matched to a gene: 5. The germline gives CDR1 ENHRY, CDR2 SYGVKD. The CDR3 sequence is 13 residues long.

The chain is built from TRBV7-9 and TRBJ2-3, with TRBD2 matching 10 bases. The CDR3 runs 15 residues. Germline trimming cut 10 bases from V and 6 bases from J; bases unmatched to any gene: 13. Germline CDR1 reads SEHNR; CDR2 reads FQNEAQ (reference sequence). The CDR3 reads CANLLAGASSDTQYF. CDR3 bases: TGTGCCAACCTTCTAGCGGGAGCCAGTTCCGATACGCAGTATTTT.

The chain uses TRBV7-2 and TRBJ1-2; D unclear. The V end lost 1 base, the J end lost 2 bases, and 11 bases lay between the germline ends. The germline V gene encodes CDR1 SGHTA and CDR2 FQGNSA. This CDR3 comprises 15 residues. CDR3 amino acids: CASSLDYSKNYGYTF. CDR3 bases: TGTGCCAGCAGCTTAGACTACAGTAAAAACTATGGCTACACCTTC.

This clonotype has a handful of counts. This rearrangement joins TRBV20-1 to TRBJ2-7, with a weak D call TRBD1 (5 bases). The CDR3 covers 13 residues. The germline V gene has CDR1 DFQATT and CDR2 SNEGSKA (reference sequence). The germline V and J ends were trimmed by 5 bases and 2 bases, with 13 bases remaining between them. The DNA of the CDR3 is TGCAGTGCTCGACCGGACAAGACCTACGAGCAGTACTTC. Its protein is CSARPDKTYEQYF.

This clonotype was seen more than once but under ten times. The CDR3 DNA sequence: TGTGCCAGCAGTTCCCATGGTCCGGGCTACGAGCAGTACTTC. It specifies CASSSHGPGYEQYF. This chain uses TRBV12-3 or TRBV12-4 with TRBJ2-7; no clear D gene. The V end was cut by 4 bases, the J end by 3 bases, with 13 bases between. The CDR3 loop spans 14 amino acids.

This clonotype was detected a few times. V is TRBV7-3 and J is TRBJ1-1, with D maybe TRBD1 (6 bases). V dropped 6 bases and J dropped 10 bases, with 15 bases sitting between them. The CDR3 runs to 12 residues. From germline, CDR1 is SGHTA and CDR2 FQGTGA. CDR3 DNA: TGTGCCAGCAGTCACCCGACAGGACCAGCTTTCTTT. This encodes CASSHPTGPAFF.

In this sample, this clonotype turned up a few times. The chain uses TRBV29-1 and TRBJ2-5; unclear D gene. CDR3 size: 11 residues. Germline V gives CDR1 SQVTM, CDR2 ANQGSEA. The V end was cut by 4 bases, the J end by 2 bases, with 5 bases between. In DNA form, the CDR3 reads TGCAGCGTTGGGGGACAAGAGACCCAGTACTTC. It is translated as CSVGGQETQYF.

The chain joins TRBV7-2 to TRBJ1-5; D remains ambiguous. This CDR3 contains 15 residues. Trimming shortened V by 0 bases and J by 7 bases, and 13 bases separated the two germline ends. Per the germline V gene, CDR1 is SGHTA and CDR2 is FQGNSA. As DNA, the CDR3 is TGTGCCAGCAGCTTAGCAATGGGAGCCGGGCAGCCCCAGCATTTT. Protein sequence: CASSLAMGAGQPQHF.

This clonotype came up a few times. The rearrangement joins TRBV6-6 to TRBJ2-1, with 7 bases that match TRBD1. The germline V gene has CDR1 MNHNY and CDR2 SVGAGI (reference sequence). This CDR3 has 17 residues. The V gene end was trimmed by 6 bases and the J gene end by 4 bases; junction bases not matched to a gene: 15. CDR3 protein: CASSFQGQAARYNEQFF. The DNA for the CDR3 is TGTGCCAGCAGCTTTCAAGGACAGGCCGCAAGGTACAATGAGCAGTTCTTC.

This clonotype occurred many times. The rearrangement uses TRBV4-3 and TRBJ1-4; weak D call: TRBD1 (5 bases). Per germline, CDR1 LGHNA and CDR2 YSLEER. This CDR3 region has 16 residues. V was trimmed by 0 bases and J by 3 bases, leaving 11 bases between them. This CDR3 reads CASSQEGRRANEKLFF. The CDR3 region has the DNA TGCGCCAGCAGCCAAGAGGGGCGGAGGGCTAATGAAAAACTGTTTTTT.